This TCR beta chain was profiled in a study of early T cells in non-severe SARS-CoV-2 infection. Whole-study findings and limits: The matching step, a VDJdb search, favored anti-spike CD8 responses and missed private and CD4 specificities.

The germline V gene has CDR1 SGHAT and CDR2 FQNNGV. Trimming took 3 bases from V and 6 from J; bases not matched to a gene: 5. This CDR3 comprises 15 residues. MiXCR, applied by TCRdb to the 5' RACE reads, yields one record per CDR3 protein. The sample gives under 45,000 distinct CDR3 sequences, over 5% of which show up once; about 5.5% is in the top ten. A remark on this clonotype: What it recognizes is unknown.

Sequenced here: whole blood, sampled at baseline. The chain carries TRBV11-2 and TRBJ2-1, with TRBD2 matching 10 bases. This clonotype originated in an adult who was a healthcare worker with PCR-confirmed SARS-CoV-2 infection or an uninfected control (not recorded which). For the CDR3, the DNA is TGTGCCAGCAGCTTGCTAGCGGGAGAAGGCAATGAGCAGTTCTTC. As protein: CASSLLAGEGNEQFF.